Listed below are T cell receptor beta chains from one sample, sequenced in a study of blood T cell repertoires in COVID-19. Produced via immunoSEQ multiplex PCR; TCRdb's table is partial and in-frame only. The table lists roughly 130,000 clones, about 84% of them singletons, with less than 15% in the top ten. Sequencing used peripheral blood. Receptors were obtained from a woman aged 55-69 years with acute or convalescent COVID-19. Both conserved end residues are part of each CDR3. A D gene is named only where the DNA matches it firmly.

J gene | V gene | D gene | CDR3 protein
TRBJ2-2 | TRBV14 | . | CASSQGYGGELFF
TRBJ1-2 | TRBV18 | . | CASSPRQTPNYGYTF
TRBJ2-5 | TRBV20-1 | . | CSASYFGRERETQYF
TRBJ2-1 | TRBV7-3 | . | CASSSTGLSLRDEQFF
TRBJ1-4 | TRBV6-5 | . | CASSTGEKLFF
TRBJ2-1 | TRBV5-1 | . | CASSLGQENNEQFF
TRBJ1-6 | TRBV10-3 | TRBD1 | CAISGLDRNSYNSPLHF
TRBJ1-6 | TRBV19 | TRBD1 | CASSPEGQGASPLHF
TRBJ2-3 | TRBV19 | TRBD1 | CASSIGKGALRDTQYF
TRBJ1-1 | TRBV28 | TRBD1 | CASSYHGTGNTEAFF
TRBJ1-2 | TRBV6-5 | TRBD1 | CASGDVNRGGYGYTF
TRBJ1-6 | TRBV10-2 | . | CASSLEGSSYNSPLHF
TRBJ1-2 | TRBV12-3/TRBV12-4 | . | CASILNGYTF